These T cell receptor beta chains were read from a single sample in a study of blood T cells in healthy people across ages. TCRdb itself ran the 5' RACE reads through MiXCR, one entry per CDR3 protein. The sample carries about 1.7 million distinct CDR3 sequences, approximately 28% recorded once. Sequencing input: blood. Source of these receptors: a woman under 40 in good health. Each CDR3 is given with its conserved first and last residue. D genes are given only for firm matches. Rows may omit the clone size; those that give it use once, few, many or a size class.

many | TRBJ2-7 | - | TRBV29-1 | TGCAGCGTTGGAGACAGTCGCTCCTACGAGCAGTACTTC | CSVGDSRSYEQYF
few | TRBJ1-4 | - | TRBV4-2 | TGTGCCAGCAGCCAAGATACTCGGGACGGACTTAATGAAAAACTGTTTTTT | CASSQDTRDGLNEKLFF
- | TRBJ2-7 | TRBD1 | TRBV10-2 | TGCGCCAGCAGGCCCGGACAGGGAAACAACTACGAGCAGTACTTC | CASRPGQGNNYEQYF
- | TRBJ2-1 | TRBD2 | TRBV7-9 | TGTGCCAGCAGCTTAGTGGGTCTAGCGGGAGAGGATGAGCAGTTCTTC | CASSLVGLAGEDEQFF
once | TRBJ2-7 | - | TRBV6-2/TRBV6-3 | TGTGCCAGCAGCTCAAGCGAGGGATTCTACGAGCAGTACTTC | CASSSSEGFYEQYF
- | TRBJ1-5 | - | TRBV6-6 | TGTGCCAGCCAACTTTCTTCAAGGTGGGACCAGCCCCAGCATTTT | CASQLSSRWDQPQHF
- | TRBJ1-1 | - | TRBV7-9 | TGTGCCAGCAGCTTAGTGGCGGGGGGCAGGGCTGAAGCTTTCTTT | CASSLVAGGRAEAFF
- | TRBJ2-7 | TRBD1 | TRBV2 | TGTGCCAGCAGTGACGAGGAACAGGGGGCCTACTACGAGCAGTACTTC | CASSDEEQGAYYEQYF
few | TRBJ2-1 | - | TRBV12-3/TRBV12-4 | TGTGCCAGCACTTTCTCGGGTCGACCCTACAATGAGCAGTTCTTC | CASTFSGRPYNEQFF
- | TRBJ2-3 | TRBD2 | TRBV7-9 | TGTGCCAGCTGTCCTAGCGGGAGGGTCACAGATACGCAGTATTTT | CASCPSGRVTDTQYF
few | TRBJ2-1 | - | TRBV4-2 | TGTGCCAGCAGCCAAGGCCGGGGTCAGTACAATGAGCAGTTCTTC | CASSQGRGQYNEQFF
- | TRBJ1-2 | TRBD1 | TRBV20-1 | TGCAGTGCTCGGGACAGGGGGCATCAGGGCTACACCTTC | CSARDRGHQGYTF
- | TRBJ2-1 | - | TRBV20-1 | TGCAGTGCTCCCCGGTTAGCGGTGGAGACGGGTCAGTTCTTC | CSAPRLAVETGQFF
- | TRBJ2-1 | - | TRBV20-1 | TGCAGTGCTAGGCCACGAGGGCCTTCCTACAATGAGCAGTTCTTC | CSARPRGPSYNEQFF
few | TRBJ2-4 | TRBD1 | TRBV2 | TGTGCCAGCAGTGTGGACAGGGGGCCGGTAAATGAGCAGTACTTC | CASSVDRGPVNEQYF
- | TRBJ1-5 | - | TRBV7-8 | TGTGCCAGCAGCTTAGATGAGAATAGCAATCAGCCCCAGCATTTT | CASSLDENSNQPQHF
few | TRBJ2-1 | TRBD2 | TRBV10-3 | TGTGCCATCAGGGGGACTAGCGGGAGGGCCTCCAATGAGCAGTTCTTC | CAIRGTSGRASNEQFF
few | TRBJ2-1 | - | TRBV7-6 | TGTGCCAGCAGCTTCGGGCCGTCTAGAGTCGATGAGCAGTTCTTC | CASSFGPSRVDEQFF
many | TRBJ2-7 | - | TRBV27 | TGTGCCAGCAGTCCACGACTGGCGGAGGGGTACGAGCAGTACTTC | CASSPRLAEGYEQYF
- | TRBJ1-5 | - | TRBV24-1 | TGTGCCACCAGTTCGGTGGATAGCGATCAGCCCCAGCATTTT | CATSSVDSDQPQHF
many | TRBJ2-5 | TRBD2 | TRBV9 | TGTGCCAGCAGCGTGGGACTAGCGAGGGACCAAGAGACCCAGTACTTC | CASSVGLARDQETQYF
- | TRBJ1-2 | - | TRBV12-2 | TGTGCAAGTCGCTTATATTCCGGCTACACCTTC | CASRLYSGYTF
few | TRBJ2-3 | TRBD2 | TRBV7-3 | TGTGCCAGCAGCTTAAAACCCGGGGGGGGCTCAGATACGCAGTATTTT | CASSLKPGGGSDTQYF
- | TRBJ1-2 | - | TRBV18 | TGTGCCAGCACACAGGCTTCCGACTATGGCTACACCTTC | CASTQASDYGYTF
many | TRBJ2-7 | - | TRBV7-2 | TGTGCCAGCAGGGGCGCAGGAGCCTACGAGCAGTACTTC | CASRGAGAYEQYF
many | TRBJ1-2 | - | TRBV20-1 | TGCAGTGCCGGGGACAACCGCTATGGCTACACCTTC | CSAGDNRYGYTF
few | TRBJ1-5 | - | TRBV6-5 | TGTGCCAGCAGCCCCACAGGGAGGTATCAGCCCCAGCATTTT | CASSPTGRYQPQHF
- | TRBJ1-2 | - | TRBV3-1 | TGTGCCAGCAGCCGGGCAGGGACGGATCGCTACACCTTC | CASSRAGTDRYTF
few | TRBJ1-3 | - | TRBV7-2 | TGTGCCAGCAGCTTAGAAGGCCTCTCTGGAAACACCATATATTTT | CASSLEGLSGNTIYF
- | TRBJ1-5 | - | TRBV6-6 | TGTGCCAGCAGTAACAGACAGGTCAATCAGCCCCAGCATTTT | CASSNRQVNQPQHF
- | TRBJ2-5 | TRBD2 | TRBV7-9 | TGTGCCAGCAGCCCCAAGCTAGCGGTACGAGAGACCCAGTACTTC | CASSPKLAVRETQYF
- | TRBJ2-6 | - | TRBV12-3/TRBV12-4 | TGTGCCAGCAATGGCTTACACTCTTCTGGGGCCAACGTCCTGACTTTC | CASNGLHSSGANVLTF
many | TRBJ2-5 | TRBD1 | TRBV29-1 | TGCAGCGTTGTGGGGGACAGGTACCAAGAGACCCAGTACTTC | CSVVGDRYQETQYF
- | TRBJ2-6 | - | TRBV3-1 | TGTGCCAGCAGCCAAGGGGGATCTGGGGCCAACGTCCCGACTTTC | CASSQGGSGANVPTF
- | TRBJ1-2 | - | TRBV12-3/TRBV12-4 | TGTGCCAGCAGTTTAGGGTGGACAGAGGAGGACTATAGCTACACCTTC | CASSLGWTEEDYSYTF
many | TRBJ2-3 | - | TRBV12-3/TRBV12-4 | TGTGCCAGCAGTCCCCTCACGGAGGGGTATACGCAGTATTTT | CASSPLTEGYTQYF
- | TRBJ2-1 | - | TRBV3-1 | TGTGCCAGCAGCCATACCACGGGACTTACAACTCCCTACAATGAGCAGTTCTTC | CASSHTTGLTTPYNEQFF
- | TRBJ2-1 | TRBD2 | TRBV20-1 | TGCAGTGCTAGTGCCGGGACTAGTCAAAATGAGCAGTTCTTC | CSASAGTSQNEQFF
few | TRBJ2-7 | TRBD2 | TRBV18 | TGTGCCAGCTCACCGGGCGTAGCGGGAGGGATCTACGAGCAGTACTTC | CASSPGVAGGIYEQYF
few | TRBJ2-3 | TRBD1 | TRBV6-2/TRBV6-3 | TGTGCCAGCAGTTATCGACAGGGGAAGATAGATACGCAGTATTTT | CASSYRQGKIDTQYF
many | TRBJ2-7 | TRBD2 | TRBV19 | TGTGCCAGTAGACTATCCGGGACTAGCGTCTACGAGCAGTACTTC | CASRLSGTSVYEQYF
few | TRBJ2-5 | - | TRBV7-2 | TGTGCCAGCAGTGGGGTTTTTGGGGGCGGCGAGACCCAGTACTTC | CASSGVFGGGETQYF
many | TRBJ2-5 | TRBD2 | TRBV3-1 | TGTGCCAGCAGCCAAGGCGGGACTAGACAAGAGACCCAGTACTTC | CASSQGGTRQETQYF
few | TRBJ2-7 | - | TRBV12-3/TRBV12-4 | TGTGCCAGCAGTTTAAGACAGCACCACGAGCAGTACTTC | CASSLRQHHEQYF
- | TRBJ1-5 | - | TRBV2 | TGTGCCAGCAGAACTGACGGCCCGGAGCGGCCCCAGCATTTT | CASRTDGPERPQHF
- | TRBJ2-5 | TRBD2 | TRBV20-1 | TGCAGTGCTAGGACGGGGGGGGAGTACCAAGAGACCCAGTACTTC | CSARTGGEYQETQYF
few | TRBJ2-1 | TRBD2 | TRBV7-8 | TGTGCCAGCCGGGGGGGAGCGGAGAGCTCCTACAATGAGCAGTTCTTC | CASRGGAESSYNEQFF
many | TRBJ2-7 | - | TRBV12-3/TRBV12-4 | TGTGCCAGCAGTTTCAAGGTGTACGAGCAGTACTTC | CASSFKVYEQYF
- | TRBJ2-1 | TRBD1 | TRBV15 | TGTGCCACCAGCATTTTCAGGGGGCGCGTTGAGCAGTTCTTC | CATSIFRGRVEQFF